The 28 T cell receptor beta chains given below trace back to one sample, sequenced in a study of T-cell memory formation after mild COVID-19. Using its own MiXCR run on the 5' RACE reads, TCRdb lists one record per CDR3 protein. This repertoire shows about half a million distinct CDR3 sequences, about 20% found once; its top ten account for about 12%. The sequenced sample consisted of PBMCs or a T cell subset sorted from them (not recorded which). The receptors derive from an adult woman who had mild COVID-19 (a few samples of this study predate the infection). Cell type and time point are not known.

This clonotype has a handful of counts. The chain couples TRBV18 to TRBJ2-7; possibly TRBD1 for D (6 bases). V was shortened by 5 bases and J by 4 bases, with 12 bases between the two germline ends. The V gene's germline CDR1 is KGHSH and CDR2 LQKENI. The CDR3 is made up of 13 amino acids. Written as DNA, the CDR3 is TGTGCCAGCTCAATAGGACAGATATACGAGCAGTACTTC. It translates to CASSIGQIYEQYF. The entire variable domain, with the rest obtained from reference TRBV18 and TRBJ2-7, is as follows: NAGVMQNPRHLVRRRGQEARLRCSPMKGHSHVYWYRQLPEEGLKFMVYLQKENIIDESGMPKERFSAEFPKEGPSILRIQQVVRGDSAAYFCASSIGQIYEQYFGPGTRLTVT.

This clonotype was seen a handful of times. V and J are TRBV20-1 and TRBJ1-2, with a possible D match to TRBD1 (5 bases). CDR3 length: 12 amino acids. Germline V CDR1 and CDR2: DFQATT, SNEGSKA (reference sequence). V was cut by 5 bases and J by 8 bases, with 15 bases left in between. The CDR3 DNA is TGCAGTGCTCCCCCAGGGAAGGAGGGCTACACCTTC. It encodes CSAPPGKEGYTF.

V gene TRBV2 combines with J gene TRBJ2-1, with 8 bases that match TRBD2. With V trimmed by 4 bases and J by 7 bases, 9 bases remained unmatched. The CDR3 runs 15 residues. Germline V gene lookup returns CDR1 SNHLY and CDR2 FYNNEI. The DNA of the CDR3 is TGTGCCAGCAGTGTTAGCGGGGTAATTGGTAATGAGCAGTTCTTC. Translated: CASSVSGVIGNEQFF.

The chain carries TRBV7-2 and TRBJ1-1; D remains ambiguous. CDR3 size: 14 residues. Germline values: CDR1 SGHTA, CDR2 FQGNSA. The germline V and J ends were trimmed by 1 base and 1 base, with 7 bases remaining between them. DNA for the CDR3: TGTGCCAGCAGCTTAGTATCCCGGAACACTGAAGCTTTCTTT. Translation gives CASSLVSRNTEAFF.

This clonotype was detected only a few times. The chain has TRBV7-2 and TRBJ2-3, with D maybe TRBD1 (6 bases). The ends were cut back, 3 bases at V and 1 base at J, with 17 bases in the middle. The CDR3 has 17 amino acids. CDR1 and CDR2 (germline): SGHTA, FQGNSA. The CDR3 here is CASSFQMGARRTDTQYF. Written as DNA, the CDR3 is TGTGCCAGCAGCTTCCAGATGGGGGCCCGCCGCACAGATACGCAGTATTTT. Looking up the rest from reference TRBV7-2 and TRBJ2-3 gives the full variable domain: GAGVSQSPSNKVTEKGKDVELRCDPISGHTALYWYRQSLGQGLEFLIYFQGNSAPDKSGLPSDRFSAERTGGSVSTLTIQRTQQEDSAVYLCASSFQMGARRTDTQYFGPGTRLTVL.

The table lists this clonotype with a few counts. This chain links TRBV29-1 with TRBJ2-1, with unresolved D. CDR1 is SQVTM, CDR2 ANQGSEA, per germline. This CDR3 contains 13 residues. V lost 3 bases, J lost 4 bases, and 10 bases lay in between. The CDR3 DNA is TGCAGCGTTGACGTTCCAGATTACAATGAGCAGTTCTTC. Protein sequence: CSVDVPDYNEQFF.

This clonotype has only a few counts. This chain connects TRBV10-3 to TRBJ2-1, with 9 bases matching TRBD1. Losses at the gene ends were 8 bases for V and 7 bases for J; bases not matched to a gene: 6. This CDR3 spans 13 amino acids. Germline V CDR1 and CDR2: ENHRY, SYGVKD. In DNA, the CDR3 is TGTGCCATCCGCCGGGACAGGGATAATGAGCAGTTCTTC. This codes for CAIRRDRDNEQFF.

This clonotype has ten or more counts. The V call is TRBV20-1, the J call TRBJ1-6, with D unresolved. With 8 bases removed from V and 0 bases from J, the gap between germline ends came to 11 bases. The CDR3 covers 14 residues. Germline assignment: CDR1 DFQATT and CDR2 SNEGSKA (reference sequence). CDR3 in amino acids: CSPQPSSYNSPLHF. CDR3 bases: TGCAGTCCACAGCCGAGCTCCTATAATTCACCCCTCCACTTT.

This clonotype was observed a handful of times. V is TRBV4-2 and J is TRBJ1-3, with D unresolved. Germline values: CDR1 LGHNA, CDR2 YNFKEQ. The CDR3 is 15 amino acids. Trimming stripped 0 bases from V and 9 bases from J, with 15 bases between. The CDR3 DNA sequence: TGTGCCAGCAGCCAAGATATTGCAGTTCTCGGCACCATATATTTT. Amino acids: CASSQDIAVLGTIYF.

As concerns this clonotype: A much larger clone differs by one base, so this may be a read error. The rearrangement links TRBV12-3 or TRBV12-4 to TRBJ2-2; 9 bases fit TRBD2. The V and J ends lost 6 bases and 10 bases, in that order; junction bases with no gene match: 3. The CDR3 has 12 residues. In nucleotides, the CDR3 is TGTGCCAGCAGAGTAGCGGGAGAGGAGCTGTTTTTT. Its protein is CASRVAGEELFF.

This clonotype was seen a handful of times. V gene TRBV4-3 combines with J gene TRBJ2-7, with 9 nucleotides matching TRBD1. V lost 4 bases, J lost 6 bases, and 10 bases stayed unmatched. The CDR3 consists of 15 residues. Germline assignment: CDR1 LGHNA and CDR2 YSLEER. The CDR3 here is CASSLHRDRASEQYF. The CDR3 nucleotides are TGCGCCAGCAGCCTACACCGGGACAGGGCTAGCGAGCAGTACTTC.

There are a few counts of this clonotype. The J gene is TRBJ1-4, the V gene TRBV5-1, with D possibly TRBD1 on 6 matching bases. Germline CDR1 reads SGHRS; CDR2 reads YFSETQ. Trimming removed 0 bases at V and 8 bases at J, with 11 bases between. The CDR3 length is 14 residues. The CDR3 here is CASSLEGGSEKLFF. CDR3 DNA sequence: TGCGCCAGCAGCTTGGAAGGGGGATCCGAAAAACTGTTTTTT. The whole variable domain, filled in from reference TRBV5-1 and TRBJ1-4, reads KAGVTQTPRYLIKTRGQQVTLSCSPISGHRSVSWYQQTPGQGLQFLFEYFSETQRNKGNFPGRFSGRQFSNSRSEMNVSTLELGDSALYLCASSLEGGSEKLFFGSGTQLSVL.

This chain joins TRBV11-2 and TRBJ2-1, with D uncertain. The CDR3 totals 14 residues. Trimming stripped 4 bases from V and 6 bases from J, with 13 bases between. Germline V gives CDR1 SGHAT, CDR2 FQNNGV. In DNA form, the CDR3 reads TGTGCCAGCAGCTCCCTTCGGTTACGCAATGAGCAGTTCTTC. Amino acids: CASSSLRLRNEQFF. Full variable domain (rest looked up from reference TRBV11-2 and TRBJ2-1): EAGVAQSPRYKIIEKRQSVAFWCNPISGHATLYWYQQILGQGPKLLIQFQNNGVVDDSQLPKDRFSAERLKGVDSTLKIQPAKLEDSAVYLCASSSLRLRNEQFFGPGTRLTVL.

This clonotype was counted between two and nine times. The rearrangement links TRBV3-1 to TRBJ1-5, with 9 bases aligning to TRBD1. The germline gives CDR1 LGHDT, CDR2 YNNKEL (reference sequence). The V gene end was trimmed by 3 bases and the J gene end by 5 bases; junction bases not matched to a gene: 8. This CDR3 comprises 16 residues. The chain's CDR3 is CASSQGTGKNDQPQHF. CDR3 nucleotides: TGTGCCAGCAGCCAGGGGACAGGGAAAAATGATCAGCCCCAGCATTTT.

This clonotype has only a few counts. CDR3 sequence (DNA): TGTGCCAGCAGCCAAGAGAGAGGGCAGCCCCAGCATTTT. Translation gives CASSQERGQPQHF. The rearrangement uses TRBV3-1 and TRBJ1-5; D not certain. Germline-derived CDR1 and CDR2 are LGHDT and YNNKEL (reference sequence). Trimming pared 0 bases from V and 7 bases from J, leaving 7 bases between. The CDR3 has 13 amino acids.

The rearrangement uses TRBV28 and TRBJ1-1, with TRBD1 matching 9 bases. The trim removed 1 base at V and 7 bases at J, leaving 4 bases unmatched. This CDR3 region has 14 residues. CDR1 and CDR2 (germline): MDHEN, SYDVKM. The CDR3 here is CASSLYGTGIEAFF. In DNA form, the CDR3 reads TGTGCCAGCAGTTTATATGGGACAGGGATTGAAGCTTTCTTT.

This clonotype was detected a few times. The chain employs TRBV25-1 and TRBJ2-4; D gene unclear. CDR1 is MGHDK, CDR2 SYGVNS, per germline. V lost 2 bases, J lost 3 bases, and 14 bases lay in between. The CDR3 consists of 16 residues. The CDR3 DNA is TGTGCCAGCAGTGAAGGCTCGCAGTATGTCAAAAACATTCAGTACTTC. Translation: CASSEGSQYVKNIQYF.

V usage is TRBV4-1 and J usage is TRBJ2-7; 7 positions agree with TRBD1. This CDR3 is 14 amino acids long. With V trimmed by 3 bases and J by 3 bases, 5 bases remained unmatched. CDR1 and CDR2 (germline): MGHRA, YSYEKL. CDR3 protein: CASSQGTDSYEQYF. In DNA form, the CDR3 reads TGCGCCAGCAGCCAGGGGACAGATAGCTACGAGCAGTACTTC.

This clonotype was seen only a few times. The rearrangement joins TRBV18 to TRBJ2-1; no clear D. V shed 2 bases and J shed 8 bases, with 13 bases lying between them. The length of the CDR3 is 14 residues. Germline-derived CDR1 and CDR2 are KGHSH and LQKENI. The CDR3 sequence is CASSPKVGIDEQFF. CDR3 coding DNA: TGTGCCAGCTCACCAAAGGTAGGCATCGATGAGCAGTTCTTC.

The V and J genes are TRBV6-5 and TRBJ1-2; 11 bases map to TRBD1. The trim removed 7 bases at V and 6 bases at J, leaving 7 bases unmatched. CDR3 length: 14 amino acids. Per germline, CDR1 MNHEY and CDR2 SVGAGI. The CDR3 coding sequence is TGTGCCAGCAAAAGGACAGGGGGCGCCGATGGCTACACCTTC. It specifies CASKRTGGADGYTF.

The genes are TRBV19 and TRBJ2-7, with D perhaps TRBD1 (6 bases). In germline, CDR1 is LNHDA, CDR2 SQIVND (reference sequence). Trimming removed 4 bases from V and 3 bases from J, with 10 bases in between. The length of the CDR3 is 13 residues. CDR3 in DNA: TGTGCCAGTAGTACACAGGGCTTCTACGAGCAGTACTTC. Protein product: CASSTQGFYEQYF.

J is TRBJ2-3 and V is TRBV30, with 7 bases fitting TRBD1. V gave up 3 bases and J gave up 13 bases; unmatched junction bases: 10. Germline-derived CDR1 and CDR2 are GTSNPN and SVGIG (reference sequence). CDR3 length equals 12 residues. The DNA for the CDR3 is TGTGCCTGGAGCCCTCCGACAGGGATCGAGTATTTT. Translation gives CAWSPPTGIEYF.

This chain links TRBV29-1 with TRBJ2-7; 15 positions match TRBD2. The CDR3 spans 15 residues. V was pared by 5 bases and J by 3 bases, with 5 bases of the junction left unmatched. Looked up from germline, CDR1 is SQVTM and CDR2 is ANQGSEA. CDR3 loop: CSVTPGLAGGYEQYF. The CDR3 DNA follows: TGCAGCGTTACTCCGGGACTAGCGGGGGGCTACGAGCAGTACTTC.

This clonotype was picked up a small number of times. V usage is TRBV5-1 and J usage is TRBJ2-7; TRBD2 aligns across 7 bases. CDR1 and CDR2 from the germline V gene are SGHRS and YFSETQ. This CDR3 contains 15 residues. The V and J ends lost 4 bases and 6 bases, in that order; junction bases with no gene match: 13. The CDR3 spells CASSPGGDPGFEQYF. In nucleotides, the CDR3 is TGCGCCAGCAGCCCGGGGGGAGATCCGGGTTTCGAGCAGTACTTC.

This clonotype occurred a few times. The V and J genes are TRBV3-1 and TRBJ2-7; tentatively, D is TRBD1 or TRBD2 (6 bases each). Trimming took 4 bases from V and 13 from J, leaving 14 bases between them. CDR3 size: 11 residues. Germline lookup yields CDR1 LGHDT and CDR2 YNNKEL (reference sequence). CDR3 sequence: CASSLYREVYF. The CDR3 DNA sequence: TGTGCCAGCAGCCTCTACAGGGAGGTCTACTTC.

This chain uses TRBV20-1 with TRBJ2-1; either TRBD1 or TRBD2 may fit D (5 bases each). The CDR3 sequence is 13 residues long. Trimming stripped 0 bases from V and 9 bases from J, with 12 bases between. The germline V gene has CDR1 DFQATT and CDR2 SNEGSKA (reference sequence). As DNA, the CDR3 is TGCAGTGCTAGAGATTCGGGGACCCCTGAGCAGTTCTTC. It yields the protein CSARDSGTPEQFF.

The chain uses TRBV4-2 and TRBJ2-7; TRBD2 matches 10 bases. The CDR3 has 15 residues. Germline values: CDR1 LGHNA, CDR2 YNFKEQ. V was clipped by 0 bases and J by 6 bases; unmatched bases: 5. This chain's CDR3 is CASSQDTSGVREQYF. CDR3 DNA sequence: TGTGCCAGCAGCCAAGATACTAGCGGGGTTCGCGAGCAGTACTTC.

This clonotype was detected ten times or more. V gene TRBV29-1 combines with J gene TRBJ1-2, with 7 bases matching TRBD1. Germline CDR1 reads SQVTM; CDR2 reads ANQGSEA. This CDR3 is built from 13 residues. Losses at the gene ends were 1 base for V and 4 bases for J; bases not matched to a gene: 3. CDR3 amino acids: CSVEGGQSYGYTF. DNA of the CDR3: TGCAGCGTTGAAGGGGGACAGTCCTATGGCTACACCTTC.